This entry lists 8 T cell receptor beta chains sequenced from one sample in a study of cytomegalovirus exposure and HLA in healthy donors. With 60 Vbeta and 13 Jbeta primers, the PCR was carried out. The table came from immunoSEQ multiplex PCR; TCRdb's copy has only in-frame clones and leaves some out. This sample has 150,000 to 180,000 clones; more than 60% occur once, and the top ten carry roughly 4%. Sample: PBMCs. Receptors originate from a woman aged 40-49 years in good health and CMV-seronegative.

This chain uses TRBV5-1 with TRBJ2-1; 9 bases are a match to TRBD2. V lost 4 bases and J lost 7; bases outside the gene matches: 6. Germline lookup yields CDR1 SGHRS and CDR2 YFSETQ. The CDR3 is 14 amino acids. In nucleotides, the CDR3 is TGCGCCAGCAGCCCCGGGACTAGCATAAATGAGCAGTTCTTC. It specifies CASSPGTSINEQFF.

This sequence joins TRBV11-3 and TRBJ1-2, with 7 bases aligning to TRBD1. V lost 4 bases to trimming and J lost 6 bases; unmatched junction nucleotides: 5. Per the germline V gene, CDR1 is SGHNT and CDR2 is YENEEA. CDR3 length: 13 residues. The CDR3 nucleotides are TGTGCCAGCAGCTCACTACAGGGGAATGGCTACACCTTC. It is translated as CASSSLQGNGYTF.

V and J are TRBV6-1 and TRBJ1-4, with 7 positions matching TRBD1. From germline, CDR1 is MNHNS and CDR2 SASEGT. V was pared by 10 bases and J by 5 bases, with 10 bases of the junction left unmatched. CDR3 length: 14 residues. The CDR3 DNA follows: TGTGCCACCTCACAGGGGCGCGGGAATGAAAAACTGTTTTTT. It translates to CATSQGRGNEKLFF.

The chain combines TRBV5-5 with TRBJ1-2, with D unclear. CDR1 and CDR2 (germline): SGHKS, YYEKEE (reference sequence). With 0 bases removed from V and 0 bases from J, the gap between germline ends came to 9 bases. The CDR3 contains 15 residues. The CDR3 region is CASSLAGSPNYGYTF. The CDR3 coding sequence is TGTGCCAGCAGCTTGGCGGGGTCCCCTAACTATGGCTACACCTTC.

In nucleotides, the CDR3 is TGTGCCAGCATAACTAGCGGGGGAGGGAATACGCAGTATTTT. Protein: CASITSGGGNTQYF. The chain has TRBV2 and TRBJ2-3; 11 nucleotides agree with TRBD2. After removal of 7 bases from V and 7 bases from J, the junction contained 7 bases not matched to a gene. The germline V gene has CDR1 SNHLY and CDR2 FYNNEI. CDR3 length: 14 residues.

The rearrangement uses TRBV11-3 and TRBJ1-1; a weak D match, TRBD1 (5 bases). Germline CDR1 SGHNT, CDR2 YENEEA. The CDR3 runs to 16 residues. Trimming removed 5 bases from V and 1 base from J, with 17 bases in between. For the CDR3, the DNA is TGTGCCAGCAGCCTCCACGGGGGGGTTGGGAACACTGAAGCTTTCTTT. The encoded protein is CASSLHGGVGNTEAFF.

The chain links TRBV19 to TRBJ2-5; 7 nucleotides align to TRBD2. Unmatched junction bases numbered 13, after V lost 5 bases and J lost 4 bases. Germline CDR1 LNHDA, CDR2 SQIVND (reference sequence). The CDR3 is 16 residues long. In DNA form, the CDR3 reads TGTGCCAGTAGTGTAAACATCGGGACTACCTTAGAGACCCAGTACTTC. Protein sequence: CASSVNIGTTLETQYF.

The chain has TRBV28 and TRBJ2-3; TRBD2 aligns across 11 bases. Trimming removed 6 bases from V and 6 bases from J; junction bases left unmatched: 8. Germline CDR1 is MDHEN and CDR2 is SYDVKM. The CDR3 runs 15 residues. Written as DNA, the CDR3 is TGTGCCAGCAGACATAGCGGGAGGGCCCGGGATACGCAGTATTTT. Its translation: CASRHSGRARDTQYF. Combining the CDR3 with reference TRBV28 and TRBJ2-3 gives the whole variable domain DVKVTQSSRYLVKRTGEKVFLECVQDMDHENMFWYRQDPGLGLRLIYFSYDVKMKEKGDIPEGYSVSREKKERFSLILESASTNQTSMYLCASRHSGRARDTQYFGPGTRLTVL.